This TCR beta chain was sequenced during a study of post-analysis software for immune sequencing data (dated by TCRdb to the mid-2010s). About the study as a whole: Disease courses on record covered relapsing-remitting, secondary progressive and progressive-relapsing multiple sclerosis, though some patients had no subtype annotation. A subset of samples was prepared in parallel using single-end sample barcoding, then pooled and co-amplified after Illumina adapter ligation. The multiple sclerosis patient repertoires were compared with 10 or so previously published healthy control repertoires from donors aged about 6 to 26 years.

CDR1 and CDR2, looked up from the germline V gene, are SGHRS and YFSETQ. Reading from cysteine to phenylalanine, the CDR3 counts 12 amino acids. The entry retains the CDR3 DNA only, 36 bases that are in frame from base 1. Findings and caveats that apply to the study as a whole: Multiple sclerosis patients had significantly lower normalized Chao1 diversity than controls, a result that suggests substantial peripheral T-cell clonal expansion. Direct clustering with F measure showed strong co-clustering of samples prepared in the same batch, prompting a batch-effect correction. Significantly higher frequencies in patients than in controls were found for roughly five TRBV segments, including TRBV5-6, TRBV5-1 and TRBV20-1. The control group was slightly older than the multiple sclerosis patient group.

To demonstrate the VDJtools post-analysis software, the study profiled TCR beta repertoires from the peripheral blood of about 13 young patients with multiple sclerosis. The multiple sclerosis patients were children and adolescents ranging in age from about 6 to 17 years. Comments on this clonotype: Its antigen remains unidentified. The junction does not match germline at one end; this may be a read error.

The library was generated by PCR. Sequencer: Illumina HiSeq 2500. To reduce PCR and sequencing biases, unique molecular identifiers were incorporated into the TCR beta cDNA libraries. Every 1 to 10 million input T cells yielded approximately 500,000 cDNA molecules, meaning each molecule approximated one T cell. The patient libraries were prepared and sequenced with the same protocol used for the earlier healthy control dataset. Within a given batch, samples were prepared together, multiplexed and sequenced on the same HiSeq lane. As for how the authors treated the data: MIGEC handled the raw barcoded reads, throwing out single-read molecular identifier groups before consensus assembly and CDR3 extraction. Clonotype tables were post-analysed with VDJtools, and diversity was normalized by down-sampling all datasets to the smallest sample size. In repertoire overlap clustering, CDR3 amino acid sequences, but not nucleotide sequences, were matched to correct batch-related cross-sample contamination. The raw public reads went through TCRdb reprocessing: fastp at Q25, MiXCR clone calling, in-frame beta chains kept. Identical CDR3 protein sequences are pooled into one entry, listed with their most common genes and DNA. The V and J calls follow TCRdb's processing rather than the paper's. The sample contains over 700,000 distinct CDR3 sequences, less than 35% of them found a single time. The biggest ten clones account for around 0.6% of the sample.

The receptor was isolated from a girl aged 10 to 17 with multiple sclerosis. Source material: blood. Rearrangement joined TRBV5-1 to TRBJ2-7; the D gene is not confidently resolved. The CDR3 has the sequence CASSLDGYGQYF. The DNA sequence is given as TGCGCCAGCAGCTTGGATGGCTACGGGCAGTACTTC.